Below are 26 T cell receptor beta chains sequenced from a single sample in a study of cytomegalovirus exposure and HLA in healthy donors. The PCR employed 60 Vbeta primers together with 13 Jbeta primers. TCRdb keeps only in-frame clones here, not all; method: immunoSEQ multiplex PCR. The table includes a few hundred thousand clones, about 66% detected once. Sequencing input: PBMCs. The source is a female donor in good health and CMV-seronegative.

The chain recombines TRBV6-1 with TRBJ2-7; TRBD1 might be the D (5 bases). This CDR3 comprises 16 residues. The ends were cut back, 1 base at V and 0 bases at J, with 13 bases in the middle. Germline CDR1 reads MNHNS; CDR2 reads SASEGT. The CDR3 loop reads CASSEGGHWNSYEQYF. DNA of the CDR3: TGTGCCAGCAGTGAAGGAGGACACTGGAACTCCTACGAGCAGTACTTC.

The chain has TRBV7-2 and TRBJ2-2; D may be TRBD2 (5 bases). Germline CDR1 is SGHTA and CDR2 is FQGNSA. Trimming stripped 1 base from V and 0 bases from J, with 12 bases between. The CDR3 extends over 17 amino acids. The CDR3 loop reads CASSLGFPGTNTGELFF. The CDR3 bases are TGTGCCAGCAGCTTAGGCTTTCCGGGAACGAACACCGGGGAGCTGTTTTTT.

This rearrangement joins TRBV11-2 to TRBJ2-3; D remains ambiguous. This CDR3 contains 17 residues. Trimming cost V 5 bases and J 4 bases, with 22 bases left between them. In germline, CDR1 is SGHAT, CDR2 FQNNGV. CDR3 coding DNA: TGTGCCAGCAGCCGCCCTTGGGCAGGCAGGTCACCAGATACGCAGTATTTT. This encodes CASSRPWAGRSPDTQYF.

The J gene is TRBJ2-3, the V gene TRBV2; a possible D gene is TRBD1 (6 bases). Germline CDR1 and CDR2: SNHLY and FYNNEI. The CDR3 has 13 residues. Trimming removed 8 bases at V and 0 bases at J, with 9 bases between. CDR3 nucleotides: TGTGCCAGCGGGGGCAGAAGCACAGATACGCAGTATTTT. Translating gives CASGGRSTDTQYF.

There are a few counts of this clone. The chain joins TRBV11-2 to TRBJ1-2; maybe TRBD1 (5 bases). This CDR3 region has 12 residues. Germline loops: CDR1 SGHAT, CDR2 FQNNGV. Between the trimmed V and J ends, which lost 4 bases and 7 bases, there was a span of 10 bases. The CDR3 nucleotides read TGTGCCAGCAGCTCCGGGGGTTCTGGCTACACCTTC. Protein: CASSSGGSGYTF. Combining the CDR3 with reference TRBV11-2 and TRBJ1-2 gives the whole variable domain EAGVAQSPRYKIIEKRQSVAFWCNPISGHATLYWYQQILGQGPKLLIQFQNNGVVDDSQLPKDRFSAERLKGVDSTLKIQPAKLEDSAVYLCASSSGGSGYTFGSGTRLTVV.

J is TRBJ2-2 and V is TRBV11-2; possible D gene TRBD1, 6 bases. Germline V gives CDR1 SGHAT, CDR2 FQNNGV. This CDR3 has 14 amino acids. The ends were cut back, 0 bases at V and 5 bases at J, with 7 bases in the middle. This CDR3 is CASSLEGGTGELFF. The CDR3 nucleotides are TGTGCCAGCAGCTTAGAAGGGGGAACCGGGGAGCTGTTTTTT.

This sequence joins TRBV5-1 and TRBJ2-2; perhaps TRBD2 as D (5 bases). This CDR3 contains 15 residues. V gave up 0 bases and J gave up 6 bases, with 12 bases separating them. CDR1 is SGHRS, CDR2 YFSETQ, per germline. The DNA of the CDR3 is TGCGCCAGCAGCTTGGGGTCGGGAATGGCCGGGGAGCTGTTTTTT. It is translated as CASSLGSGMAGELFF.

The CDR3 loop reads CASSSRDRGLLYYGYTF. The DNA of the CDR3 is TGTGCCAGCAGCTCCCGGGACAGGGGGCTTTTGTACTATGGCTACACCTTC. The chain carries TRBV21-1 and TRBJ1-2; the table's TRBD1 call for D was not verified on the DNA. TRBV21-1 is a recognized pseudogene. This CDR3 has 17 amino acids.

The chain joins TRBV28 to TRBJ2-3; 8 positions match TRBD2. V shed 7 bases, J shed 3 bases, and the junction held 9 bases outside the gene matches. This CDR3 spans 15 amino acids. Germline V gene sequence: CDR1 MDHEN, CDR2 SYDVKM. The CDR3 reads CASKTGTRNTDTQYF. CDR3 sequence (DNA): TGTGCCAGCAAAACCGGGACTAGAAATACAGATACGCAGTATTTT.

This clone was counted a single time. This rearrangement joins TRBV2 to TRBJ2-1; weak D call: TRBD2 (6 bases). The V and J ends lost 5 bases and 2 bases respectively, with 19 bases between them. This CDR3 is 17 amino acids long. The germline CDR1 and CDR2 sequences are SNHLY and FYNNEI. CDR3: CASSPRWSGQTYNEQFF. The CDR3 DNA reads TGTGCCAGCAGTCCCCGTTGGAGCGGGCAGACCTACAATGAGCAGTTCTTC.

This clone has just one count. CDR3 coding DNA: TGTGCCAGCAGCCCTACCGGGACATTAAGCTATGGCTACACCTTC. This translates into CASSPTGTLSYGYTF. The gene calls are TRBV9 and TRBJ1-2, with D maybe TRBD1 (6 bases). In germline, CDR1 is SGDLS, CDR2 YYNGEE. The CDR3 extends over 15 amino acids. Trimming stripped 4 bases from V and 4 bases from J, with 17 bases between.

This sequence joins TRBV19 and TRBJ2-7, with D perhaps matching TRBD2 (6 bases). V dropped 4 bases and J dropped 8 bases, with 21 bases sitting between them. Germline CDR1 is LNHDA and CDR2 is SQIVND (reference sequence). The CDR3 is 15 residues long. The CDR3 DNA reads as TGTGCCAGTAGTACCTCCCTCGGAGGGACGCGACAGCAGTACTTC. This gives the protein CASSTSLGGTRQQYF.

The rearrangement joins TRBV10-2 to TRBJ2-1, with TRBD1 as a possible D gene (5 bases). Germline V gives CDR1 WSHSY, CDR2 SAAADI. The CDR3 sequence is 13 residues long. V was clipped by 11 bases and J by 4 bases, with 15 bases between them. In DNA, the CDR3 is TGCGCCTCATCGTCGGACACATACAATGAGCAGTTCTTC. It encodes CASSSDTYNEQFF.

The CDR3 loop is CASSREGRGTDTQYF. The CDR3 DNA reads TGTGCCAGCAGCCGGGAGGGGAGGGGCACAGATACGCAGTATTTT. This chain joins TRBV5-6 and TRBJ2-3; 8 bases line up with TRBD2. CDR1 is SGHDT and CDR2 is YYEEEE in the germline V gene. The CDR3 has 15 residues. V was clipped by 4 bases and J by 1 base; unmatched bases: 5.

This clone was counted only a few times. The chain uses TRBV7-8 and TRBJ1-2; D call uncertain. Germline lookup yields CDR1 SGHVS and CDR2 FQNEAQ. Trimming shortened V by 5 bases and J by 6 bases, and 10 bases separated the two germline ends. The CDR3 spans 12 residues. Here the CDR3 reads CASSPNGNGYTF. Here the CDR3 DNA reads TGTGCCAGCAGCCCAAACGGGAATGGCTACACCTTC.

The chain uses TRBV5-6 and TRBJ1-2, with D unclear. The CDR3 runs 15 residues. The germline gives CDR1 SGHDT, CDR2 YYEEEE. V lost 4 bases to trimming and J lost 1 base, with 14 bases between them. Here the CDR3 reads CASSLNRRVNYGYTF. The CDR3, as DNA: TGTGCCAGCAGCCTCAATCGACGGGTTAACTATGGCTACACCTTC.

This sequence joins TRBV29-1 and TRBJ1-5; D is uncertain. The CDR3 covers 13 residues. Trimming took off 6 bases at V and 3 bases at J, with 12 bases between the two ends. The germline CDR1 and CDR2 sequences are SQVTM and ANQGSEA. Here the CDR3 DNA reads TGCAGCGTCCGGACGGGGAACAATCAGCCCCAGCATTTT. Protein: CSVRTGNNQPQHF.

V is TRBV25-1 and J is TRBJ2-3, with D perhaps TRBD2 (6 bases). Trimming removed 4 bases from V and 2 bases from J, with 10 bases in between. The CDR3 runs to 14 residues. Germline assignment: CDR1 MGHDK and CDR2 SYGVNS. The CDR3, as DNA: TGTGCCAGCAGTGGGGGAGGTGCCACAGATACGCAGTATTTT. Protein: CASSGGGATDTQYF.

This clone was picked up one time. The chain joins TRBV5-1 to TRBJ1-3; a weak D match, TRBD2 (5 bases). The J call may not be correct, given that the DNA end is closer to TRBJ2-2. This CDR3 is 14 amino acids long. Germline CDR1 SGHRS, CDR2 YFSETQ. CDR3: CASRWGANTGELFF. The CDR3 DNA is TGCGCCAGCCGATGGGGAGCGAACACCGGGGAGCTGTTTTTT.

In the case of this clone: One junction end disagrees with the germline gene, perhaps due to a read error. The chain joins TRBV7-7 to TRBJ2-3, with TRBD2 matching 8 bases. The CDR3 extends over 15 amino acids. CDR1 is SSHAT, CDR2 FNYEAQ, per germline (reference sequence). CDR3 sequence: CASSFSGMSTDTQYF. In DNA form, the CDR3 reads TGTGCTAGCAGCTTTAGCGGGATGAGCACAGATACGCAGTATTTT.

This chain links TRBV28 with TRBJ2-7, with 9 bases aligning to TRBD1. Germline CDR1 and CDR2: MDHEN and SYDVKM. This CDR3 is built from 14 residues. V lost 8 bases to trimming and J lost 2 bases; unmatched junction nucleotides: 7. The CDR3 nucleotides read TGTGCCAGCGGAGTTGGGACAGGGACCTACGAGCAGTACTTC. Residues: CASGVGTGTYEQYF.

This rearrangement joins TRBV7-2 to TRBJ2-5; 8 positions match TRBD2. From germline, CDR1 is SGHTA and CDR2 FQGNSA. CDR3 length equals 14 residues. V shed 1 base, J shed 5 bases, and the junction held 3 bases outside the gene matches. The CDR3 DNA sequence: TGTGCCAGCAGCTTAGGCGGGAGGAAGGAGACCCAGTACTTC. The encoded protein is CASSLGGRKETQYF. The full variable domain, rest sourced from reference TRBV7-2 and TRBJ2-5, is GAGVSQSPSNKVTEKGKDVELRCDPISGHTALYWYRQSLGQGLEFLIYFQGNSAPDKSGLPSDRFSAERTGGSVSTLTIQRTQQEDSAVYLCASSLGGRKETQYFGPGTRLLVL.

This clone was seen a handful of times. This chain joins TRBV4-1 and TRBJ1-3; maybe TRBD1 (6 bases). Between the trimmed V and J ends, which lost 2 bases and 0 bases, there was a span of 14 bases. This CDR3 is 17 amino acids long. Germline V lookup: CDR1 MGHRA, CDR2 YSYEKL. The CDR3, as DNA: TGCGCCAGCAGCCAAAGTTTACAGGGATACTCTGGAAACACCATATATTTT. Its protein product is CASSQSLQGYSGNTIYF.

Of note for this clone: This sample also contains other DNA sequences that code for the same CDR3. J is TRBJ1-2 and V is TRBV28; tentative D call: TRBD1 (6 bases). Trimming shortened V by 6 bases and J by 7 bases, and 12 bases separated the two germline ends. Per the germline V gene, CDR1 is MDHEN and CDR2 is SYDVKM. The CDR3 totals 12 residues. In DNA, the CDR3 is TGTGCCAGCAGCGGACTAGGGGGTGGCTACACCTTC. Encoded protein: CASSGLGGGYTF.

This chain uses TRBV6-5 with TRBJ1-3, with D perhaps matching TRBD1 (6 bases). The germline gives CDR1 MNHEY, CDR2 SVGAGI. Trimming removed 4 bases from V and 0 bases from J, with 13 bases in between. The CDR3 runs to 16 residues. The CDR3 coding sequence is TGTGCCAGCAGTTTAACAGGGTACCTCTCTGGAAACACCATATATTTT. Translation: CASSLTGYLSGNTIYF.

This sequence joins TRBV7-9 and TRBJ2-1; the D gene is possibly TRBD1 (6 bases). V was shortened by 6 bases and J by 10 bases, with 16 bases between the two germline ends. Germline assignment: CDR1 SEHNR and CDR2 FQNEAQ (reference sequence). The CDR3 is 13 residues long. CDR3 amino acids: CASRETSGVEQFF. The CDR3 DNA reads TGTGCCAGCAGAGAAACCTCAGGGGTCGAGCAGTTCTTC.